This is a list of T cell receptor beta chains from one sample in a study of early T cells in non-severe SARS-CoV-2 infection. TCRdb re-called the 5' RACE reads with MiXCR, one entry per CDR3 protein. The table lists tens of thousands of distinct CDR3 sequences, around 3.9% of them singletons. Sample: whole blood. Every receptor here comes from an adult who was a healthcare worker with PCR-confirmed SARS-CoV-2 infection or an uninfected control (not recorded which). CDR3s include the opening cysteine and the closing phenylalanine or tryptophan. Each record gives: clone size, D gene, J gene, V gene, CDR3 protein, CDR3 DNA. The D gene is left open where the match is weak. The size entry gives once, few or many counts, or a class when the clone is expanded.

many	TRBD1	TRBJ2-2	TRBV24-1	CATSGPGTGGSGELFF	TGTGCCACCAGTGGACCCGGGACAGGGGGTTCCGGGGAGCTGTTTTTT
many	-	TRBJ1-6	TRBV27	CASSLSGGSNSPLHF	TGTGCCAGCAGTTTATCAGGGGGATCTAATTCACCCCTCCACTTT
many	TRBD1	TRBJ1-6	TRBV20-1	CSARVPRDSLTGSPLHF	TGCAGTGCTAGAGTCCCCCGGGACAGTCTAACGGGTTCACCCCTCCACTTT
many	TRBD2	TRBJ2-1	TRBV10-3	CAIRPSGGRADEQFF	TGTGCCATCAGGCCCTCCGGCGGGAGAGCAGATGAGCAGTTCTTC
many	TRBD1	TRBJ1-2	TRBV20-1	CSAVSRGGRPSNYGYTF	TGCAGTGCTGTCTCTAGAGGGGGCAGACCTTCTAACTATGGCTACACCTTC
many	TRBD1	TRBJ1-1	TRBV2	CASTWTGNTEAFF	TGTGCCAGCACTTGGACAGGGAACACTGAAGCTTTCTTT
many	-	TRBJ1-5	TRBV19	CASNSPGNTQVQHF	TGTGCCAGTAATTCCCCAGGGAACACGCAGGTCCAGCATTTT
many	-	TRBJ2-5	TRBV28	CASSFWGRVLETQYF	TGTGCCAGCAGTTTCTGGGGTCGCGTTCTGGAGACCCAGTACTTC
many	-	TRBJ2-5	TRBV7-9	CASTPRGGMEETQYF	TGTGCCAGCACCCCAAGGGGCGGGATGGAAGAGACCCAGTACTTC
few	-	TRBJ2-5	TRBV11-2	CASSVRTAQETQYF	TGTGCCAGCAGCGTTAGGACAGCTCAAGAGACCCAGTACTTC
many	-	TRBJ2-2	TRBV6-5	CASSYSFTNTGELFF	TGTGCCAGCAGTTACTCCTTTACGAACACCGGGGAGCTGTTTTTT
few	TRBD1	TRBJ2-3	TRBV4-2	CASSQTRDRGYSPRGTDTQYF	TGTGCCAGCAGCCAGACCCGGGACAGGGGATATAGTCCGCGAGGGACAGATACGCAGTATTTT
many	TRBD2	TRBJ2-1	TRBV29-1	CSVDSLAVNEQFF	TGCAGCGTTGATTCTCTAGCGGTTAATGAGCAGTTCTTC
many	TRBD2	TRBJ2-1	TRBV20-1	CSAPRGASGSSYNEQFF	TGCAGTGCTCCCCGTGGGGCAAGCGGGAGCTCCTACAATGAGCAGTTCTTC
many	TRBD2	TRBJ2-1	TRBV5-4	CASSLGLAGEGSYNEQFF	TGTGCCAGCAGCTTGGGACTAGCGGGAGAGGGCTCCTACAATGAGCAGTTCTTC
many	TRBD1	TRBJ2-3	TRBV7-2	CASSLGQGADTQYF	TGTGCCAGCAGCTTAGGACAGGGGGCGGATACGCAGTATTTT
many	-	TRBJ2-3	TRBV6-2/TRBV6-3	CASRPTSTDTQYF	TGTGCCAGCAGACCCACTAGCACAGATACGCAGTATTTT
many	TRBD1	TRBJ1-4	TRBV6-5	CASSYDGTGTTNEKLFF	TGTGCCAGCAGTTACGATGGGACAGGAACAACTAATGAAAAACTGTTTTTT
many	-	TRBJ1-2	TRBV12-5	CASGHNYGYTF	TGTGCTAGTGGCCACAACTATGGCTACACCTTC
many	-	TRBJ2-7	TRBV20-1	CSARDLYEQYF	TGCAGTGCTAGAGATTTATACGAGCAGTACTTC
many	TRBD2	TRBJ2-1	TRBV20-1	CSTGTSNEQFF	TGCAGCACCGGGACTAGCAATGAGCAGTTCTTC
many	-	TRBJ2-5	TRBV4-1	CASSQEISLQETQYF	TGCGCCAGCAGCCAAGAAATTAGTCTCCAAGAGACCCAGTACTTC